This is a list of T cell receptor beta chains from one sample in a study of cytomegalovirus exposure and HLA in healthy donors. TCRdb's copy holds only in-frame clones and misses some; the assay was immunoSEQ multiplex PCR. The sample has some 120,000 clones, about two thirds seen once. The sequenced sample was PBMCs. These receptors were obtained from a woman aged 40 to 49 in good health and CMV-seropositive. CDR3s include the opening cysteine and the closing phenylalanine or tryptophan. The order of the fields is D gene, clone size, V gene, J gene, CDR3 DNA, CDR3 protein. D genes are given only for firm matches. Expanded clones are given a class, and other clones once, few, many or no size at all.

>TRBD1|-|TRBV11-2|TRBJ2-3
TGTGCCAGCAGCTTCACCGGGACAGGGGGCGATACGCAGTATTTT
CASSFTGTGGDTQYF
>TRBD2|-|TRBV2|TRBJ2-5
TGTGCCAGCAGAAAAACACTAGGGGAGGGACGGGAGACCCAGTACTTC
CASRKTLGEGRETQYF
>-|-|TRBV5-1|TRBJ1-1
TGCGCCAGCAGCTCCGACAGGAGGTTAGGGGACACTGAAGCTTTCTTT
CASSSDRRLGDTEAFF
>-|-|TRBV5-1|TRBJ2-1
TGCGCCAGCAGCTACGGACTAACGGATGAGCAGTTCTTC
CASSYGLTDEQFF
>TRBD1|-|TRBV5-8|TRBJ1-2
TGTGCCAGCAGGCTGGCAGGGGGGAGCTACACCTTC
CASRLAGGSYTF
>TRBD1|-|TRBV5-1|TRBJ1-1
TGCGCCAGCAGCTTGGGATTCGGGACAGGGTTGACTGAAGCTTTCTTT
CASSLGFGTGLTEAFF
>-|-|TRBV18|TRBJ1-1
TGTGCCAGCTCACCACCAAGCAAGGGGATCACTGAAGCTTTCTTT
CASSPPSKGITEAFF
>-|-|TRBV5-4|TRBJ1-1
TGTGCCAGCAGCTTGGCGGGTCCCAGTTTGCATGAAGCTTTCTTT
CASSLAGPSLHEAFF
>-|-|TRBV5-1|TRBJ1-1
TGCGCCAGCAGCTTGGAAACAATGAACACTGAAGCTTTCTTT
CASSLETMNTEAFF
>TRBD1|-|TRBV4-1|TRBJ1-4
TGCGCCAGCAGCCCTATAACAGGGGGATATGAAAAACTGTTTTTT
CASSPITGGYEKLFF
>TRBD1|once|TRBV9|TRBJ1-1
TGTGCCAGCAGCGTATCTTTGGGGGGACAGGGGGCGAAACCCACTGAAGCTTTCTTT
CASSVSLGGQGAKPTEAFF
>-|-|TRBV7-7|TRBJ2-2
TGTGCCACAGGACTGACGAGGAGCACCGGGGAGCTGTTTTTT
CATGLTRSTGELFF
>-|-|TRBV9|TRBJ1-4
TGTGCCAGCAGCGCAGGGCGAACTAATGAAAAACTGTTTTTT
CASSAGRTNEKLFF
>-|-|TRBV19|TRBJ1-5
TGTGCCACCTCAGGGGACTATAGCAATCAGCCCCAGCATTTT
CATSGDYSNQPQHF
>-|-|TRBV4-3|TRBJ2-7
TGCGCCAGCAGCCAAGATTCCTTGGCAGTCGAGCAGTACTTC
CASSQDSLAVEQYF
>TRBD1|once|TRBV10-3|TRBJ2-1
TGTGCCATCAGTGATCCGGGACAGGGGGACGATGAGCAGTTCTTC
CAISDPGQGDDEQFF
>-|-|TRBV14|TRBJ1-1
TGTGCCAGCAGCCAAGTTGCGGTGGTTACTGAAGCTTTCTTT
CASSQVAVVTEAFF
>-|once|TRBV6-5|TRBJ1-1
TGTGCCAGCAGCGGGGGGCTGGAGTTTGCGGGTGAAGCTTTCTTT
CASSGGLEFAGEAFF
>TRBD1|-|TRBV7-8|TRBJ2-7
TGTGCCAGCAGCTTTCCCGGGACAGGAGCCTACGAGCAGTACTTC
CASSFPGTGAYEQYF
>TRBD2|-|TRBV6-5|TRBJ2-7
TGTGCCAGCAGTTACTCGATAGCGGGGGGGATATACGAGCAGTACTTC
CASSYSIAGGIYEQYF
>TRBD1|-|TRBV9|TRBJ1-1
TGTGCCAGCAGCCCTATGACAGGGGGCACTGAAGCTTTCTTT
CASSPMTGGTEAFF
>TRBD1|-|TRBV18|TRBJ1-6
TGTGCCAGCTCACTAGGACAGGATAATTCACCCCTCCACTTT
CASSLGQDNSPLHF
>-|-|TRBV7-9|TRBJ1-2
TGTGCCAGCAGCTTAGACGGGCGCGGGGGGATCTATGGCTACACCTTC
CASSLDGRGGIYGYTF
>-|-|TRBV29-1|TRBJ2-7
TGTAGCATTAGGGGTTGGGACTCCTACGAGCAGTACTTC
CSIRGWDSYEQYF
>TRBD1|-|TRBV7-2|TRBJ1-6
TGTGCCAGCAGCACCGGACAGGGGAGTAATTCACCCCTCCACTTT
CASSTGQGSNSPLHF
>-|-|TRBV2|TRBJ1-1
TGTGCCAGCAGTGAAAGCAGGGACACTGAAGCTTTCTTT
CASSESRDTEAFF
>TRBD1|-|TRBV6-5|TRBJ1-6
TGTGCCAGTCAGGACAGGGTAGTATCACCCCTCCACTTT
CASQDRVVSPLHF
>-|-|TRBV29-1|TRBJ2-3
TGCAGCGTAGCTAGGGGGGGGATAGATACGCAGTATTTT
CSVARGGIDTQYF
>-|few|TRBV5-4|TRBJ2-7
TGTGCCAGCAGCTCGGGCCAGGGGATCGCCTACGAGCAGTACTTC
CASSSGQGIAYEQYF
>-|-|TRBV10-3|TRBJ2-7
TGTGCCATCAGTGAGTTCGCAGGGGCGGGCGAGCAGTACTTC
CAISEFAGAGEQYF
>-|-|TRBV5-1|TRBJ2-5
TGCGCCAGCAGCCGTGGAGGACAAGAGACCCAGTACTTC
CASSRGGQETQYF
>TRBD1|-|TRBV4-3|TRBJ2-7
TGCGCCAGCAGCCAAGTAGCAGGGGGCATCCACGAGCAGTACTTC
CASSQVAGGIHEQYF
>-|-|TRBV19|TRBJ1-1
TGTGCCAGTAGATCGACAGCAGAAGCTTTCTTT
CASRSTAEAFF
>-|-|TRBV2|TRBJ1-2
TGTGCCAGCAGTGAGGTCCGGGAAGCTAACTATGGCTACACCTTC
CASSEVREANYGYTF
>-|few|TRBV9|TRBJ2-3
TGTGCCAGCAGCGGACAGATAGATAGCACAGATACGCAGTATTTT
CASSGQIDSTDTQYF
>TRBD2|-|TRBV7-6|TRBJ2-1
TGTGCCAGCAGCTTAGGACTAGCGGGGGCATATGAGCAGTTCTTC
CASSLGLAGAYEQFF
>TRBD1|-|TRBV7-2|TRBJ1-5
TGTGCCAGCAGCGACACCGACAGGGGGAGCAATCAGCCCCAGCATTTT
CASSDTDRGSNQPQHF
>TRBD1|-|TRBV7-8|TRBJ2-7
TGTGCCAGCAGCTTACCTATTGACAGGGGCGAGCAGTACTTC
CASSLPIDRGEQYF
>-|-|TRBV29-1|TRBJ1-4
TGCAGCGTGGCCGCGGGGGCAACTAATGAAAAACTGTTTTTT
CSVAAGATNEKLFF
>-|-|TRBV5-1|TRBJ2-3
TGCGCCAGCAGAAGAGACTCTAGCACAGATACGCAGTATTTT
CASRRDSSTDTQYF
>-|-|TRBV5-1|TRBJ1-1
TGCGCCAGCAGCTTGGTAACGGACACTGAAGCTTTCTTT
CASSLVTDTEAFF
>-|-|TRBV18|TRBJ1-2
TGTGCCAGCTCACTCTGGGAAAGGGGTCTCGGCTACACCTTC
CASSLWERGLGYTF
>-|once|TRBV7-2|TRBJ1-1
TGTGCCAGCAGCCTTACTCAGGGGAACACTGAAGCTTTCTTT
CASSLTQGNTEAFF